This entry lists 10 T cell receptor beta chains sequenced from one sample in a study of blood T cell repertoires in COVID-19. Repertoires were generated with immunoSEQ multiplex PCR, while TCRdb's copy carries only in-frame clones and drops some. Of roughly 300,000 clones listed, approximately 88% are singletons. The sample taken for sequencing was peripheral blood. These receptors were taken from a human donor with COVID-19, enrolled during active disease. The donor label of this sample is uncertain.

This clone was picked up a small number of times. The chain links TRBV6-6 to TRBJ1-2, with TRBD1 identical over 8 bases. Germline V gives CDR1 MNHNY, CDR2 SVGAGI (reference sequence). V was clipped by 5 bases and J by 4 bases; unmatched bases: 12. The CDR3 is 16 amino acids. The CDR3: CASSRQGKSSIYGYTF. The CDR3 DNA reads TGTGCCAGCAGTCGACAGGGGAAGAGCTCGATCTATGGCTACACCTTC.

This rearrangement joins TRBV10-1 to TRBJ2-1; 8 bases are a match to TRBD2. Germline-derived CDR1 and CDR2 are WNHNN and SYGVQD (reference sequence). The V and J ends lost 6 bases and 0 bases, in that order; junction bases with no gene match: 4. The CDR3 totals 15 residues. The CDR3: CASSLAGSSYNEQFF. The DNA of the CDR3 is TGCGCCAGCAGCTTAGCGGGAAGCTCCTACAATGAGCAGTTCTTC.

This chain joins TRBV2 and TRBJ2-3; 14 bases line up with TRBD2. V was clipped by 8 bases and J by 3 bases; unmatched bases: 7. CDR1 SNHLY and CDR2 FYNNEI come from the germline V gene. The CDR3 loop spans 16 amino acids. CDR3 amino acids: CASRRLAGGITDTQYF. CDR3 nucleotides: TGTGCCAGCCGTCGACTAGCGGGAGGGATTACAGATACGCAGTATTTT.

The chain links TRBV5-4 to TRBJ1-4; 8 bases agree with TRBD1. V shed 2 bases and J 8 bases; nucleotides not matched to a gene: 8. Germline V gene sequence: CDR1 SGHNT, CDR2 YYREEE (reference sequence). The CDR3 loop spans 15 amino acids. DNA for the CDR3: TGTGCCAGCAGCTTTCAGGGGGCTCGGAGCGAAAAACTGTTTTTT. It encodes CASSFQGARSEKLFF.

The chain is built from TRBV6-1 and TRBJ1-3; no firm D call. This CDR3 is built from 16 residues. The germline V gene has CDR1 MNHNS and CDR2 SASEGT. With 2 bases removed from V and 0 bases from J, the gap between germline ends came to 11 bases. CDR3 DNA sequence: TGTGCCAGCAGTGAAATTCCGGGGAGCTCTGGAAACACCATATATTTT. This sequence encodes CASSEIPGSSGNTIYF.

The J gene is TRBJ1-4, the V gene TRBV7-2; 8 bases agree with TRBD1. Germline-derived CDR1 and CDR2 are SGHTA and FQGNSA. Germline trimming cut 4 bases from V and 7 bases from J; bases unmatched to any gene: 14. The CDR3 consists of 17 residues. The DNA of the CDR3 is TGTGCCAGCAGCTCAATCTTCGGACAGGGTGGCGGTGAAAAACTGTTTTTT. Residues: CASSSIFGQGGGEKLFF. Together with reference TRBV7-2 and TRBJ1-4, the CDR3 gives the full variable domain: GAGVSQSPSNKVTEKGKDVELRCDPISGHTALYWYRQSLGQGLEFLIYFQGNSAPDKSGLPSDRFSAERTGGSVSTLTIQRTQQEDSAVYLCASSSIFGQGGGEKLFFGSGTQLSVL.

This chain joins TRBV10-3 and TRBJ1-4; 9 bases align to TRBD1. J was trimmed by 0 bases and V by 10 bases; bases with no gene match: 9. Germline V CDR1 and CDR2: ENHRY, SYGVKD. CDR3 length equals 16 residues. CDR3 DNA: TGTGCCAGCGCCCCGGGACAGGGCGCAACTAATGAAAAACTGTTTTTT. It specifies CASAPGQGATNEKLFF.

In this sample, this clone turned up once. The V and J genes are TRBV11-3 and TRBJ2-5, with TRBD2 matching over 9 bases. This CDR3 has 15 amino acids. The V gene end was trimmed by 5 bases and the J gene end by 5 bases; junction bases not matched to a gene: 9. CDR1 and CDR2 (germline): SGHNT, YENEEA. The chain's CDR3 is CASSAPGTSGETQYF. In nucleotides, the CDR3 is TGTGCCAGCAGCGCCCCAGGCACTAGCGGGGAGACCCAGTACTTC.

V is TRBV19 and J is TRBJ2-5, with D uncertain. The CDR3 covers 13 residues. Germline V gene sequence: CDR1 LNHDA, CDR2 SQIVND (reference sequence). The V gene lost 1 base and the J gene lost 1 base, with 4 bases spanning the gap. The CDR3 nucleotides are TGTGCCAGTAGTATAGGCGGCCAAGAGACCCAGTACTTC. As protein: CASSIGGQETQYF.

The chain uses TRBV5-1 and TRBJ2-5, with 9 bases matching TRBD2. Germline trimming cut 2 bases from V and 4 bases from J; bases unmatched to any gene: 0. CDR3 length: 13 amino acids. CDR1 and CDR2 (germline): SGHRS, YFSETQ. Here the CDR3 DNA reads TGCGCCAGCAGCTTTAGCGGGAGAGAGACCCAGTACTTC. This encodes CASSFSGRETQYF. Full variable domain (rest looked up from reference TRBV5-1 and TRBJ2-5): KAGVTQTPRYLIKTRGQQVTLSCSPISGHRSVSWYQQTPGQGLQFLFEYFSETQRNKGNFPGRFSGRQFSNSRSEMNVSTLELGDSALYLCASSFSGRETQYFGPGTRLLVL.